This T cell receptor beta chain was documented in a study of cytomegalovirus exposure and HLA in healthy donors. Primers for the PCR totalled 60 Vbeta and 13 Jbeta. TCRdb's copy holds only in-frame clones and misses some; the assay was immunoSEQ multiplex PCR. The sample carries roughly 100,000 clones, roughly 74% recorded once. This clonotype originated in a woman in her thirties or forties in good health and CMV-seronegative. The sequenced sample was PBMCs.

CDR3 nucleotides: TGTGCCAGCAGTGAGACGGGACTAGCGGGAGAAAGAGTTGCCTACGAGCAGTACTTC. Translation: CASSETGLAGERVAYEQYF. This chain connects TRBV28 to TRBJ2-7; 14 bases match TRBD2. The CDR3 has 19 residues. Trimming took 5 bases from V and 2 from J; bases not matched to a gene: 14. Germline V gene lookup returns CDR1 MDHEN and CDR2 SYDVKM.